Listed below are T cell receptor beta chains from one sample, sequenced in a study of T cells in Graves' hyperthyroidism and ophthalmopathy. TCRdb passed the multiplex PCR reads through MiXCR, listing each CDR3 protein once. The sample records hundreds of thousands of distinct CDR3 sequences, 11% to 15% being singletons. Source material: blood. These receptors were obtained from a woman between 18 and 29 years old with Graves' hyperthyroidism. The CDR3 runs from the conserved cysteine through the conserved F or W. D genes are given only for firm matches. Clone size appears in some rows only: once, few, many, or a class for an expanded clone.

v_call	j_call	d_call	clone_size	cdr3_aa	cdr3_nt
TRBV14	TRBJ1-2	TRBD1	few	CASSIRQGGQSLYGYTF	TGTGCCAGCAGCATCAGACAGGGCGGACAATCGCTCTATGGCTACACCTTC
TRBV19	TRBJ2-1	-	-	CASSLYSDYNEQFF	TGTGCCAGTAGTTTGTACAGCGATTACAATGAGCAGTTCTTC
TRBV13	TRBJ1-1	TRBD1	-	CASSHRQGGTEAFF	TGTGCCAGCAGTCACCGGCAGGGGGGAACTGAAGCTTTCTTT
TRBV20-1	TRBJ2-1	TRBD2	-	CSARAMAGGNEQFF	TGCAGTGCTAGAGCCATGGCGGGAGGCAATGAGCAGTTCTTC
TRBV20-1	TRBJ2-7	-	many	CSASRGVNDEQYF	TGCAGTGCTAGCCGGGGAGTGAACGACGAGCAGTACTTC
TRBV30	TRBJ2-3	-	few	CAWSVQDSRAGADTQYF	TGTGCCTGGAGTGTACAAGACAGTCGGGCCGGGGCAGATACGCAGTATTTT
TRBV27	TRBJ2-1	TRBD2	few	CASSSGTSEIDEQFF	TGTGCCAGCAGTTCCGGGACTAGCGAGATCGATGAGCAGTTCTTC
TRBV6-2/TRBV6-3	TRBJ2-1	TRBD2	many	CASSTSLAGGYNEQFF	TGTGCCAGCAGTACCTCACTAGCGGGAGGGTACAATGAGCAGTTCTTC
TRBV28	TRBJ1-5	-	-	CASSFIGAPHQPQHF	TGTGCCAGCAGTTTTATCGGGGCCCCACATCAGCCCCAGCATTTT
TRBV5-6	TRBJ1-1	TRBD1	-	CASGHRGMNTEAFF	TGTGCCAGCGGACACAGGGGCATGAACACTGAAGCTTTCTTT
TRBV11-2	TRBJ2-5	TRBD1	-	CASSLGTGGPQQRETQYF	TGTGCCAGCAGCCTCGGGACAGGGGGGCCCCAGCAGAGAGAGACCCAGTACTTC
TRBV4-1	TRBJ2-7	-	-	CASSQDPGTSYEQYF	TGCGCCAGCAGCCAAGACCCCGGGACCTCCTACGAGCAGTACTTC
TRBV5-6	TRBJ1-2	-	few	CASSLGQRNYGYTF	TGTGCCAGCAGCTTAGGACAGAGGAACTATGGCTACACCTTC
TRBV6-6	TRBJ2-1	TRBD2	-	CASSYGASGIKNEQFF	TGTGCCAGCAGTTACGGGGCTAGCGGGATCAAGAATGAGCAGTTCTTC
TRBV20-1	TRBJ2-7	-	-	CSARLAALTYEQYF	TGCAGTGCTAGATTGGCGGCACTTACCTACGAGCAGTACTTC
TRBV6-2/TRBV6-3	TRBJ1-2	-	few	CASSSGWGYTF	TGTGCCAGCAGTAGTGGATGGGGCTACACCTTC
TRBV10-3	TRBJ1-1	-	few	CAIWEEGISEAFF	TGTGCCATTTGGGAGGAGGGAATCTCTGAAGCTTTCTTT
TRBV28	TRBJ1-5	-	many	CASSLIRRGSNQPQHF	TGTGCCAGCAGTTTAATTCGGCGGGGGAGCAATCAGCCCCAGCATTTT
TRBV19	TRBJ2-7	TRBD2	few	CASSITSGHSSYEQYF	TGTGCCAGTAGTATAACTAGCGGGCATAGCTCCTACGAGCAGTACTTC
TRBV5-1	TRBJ2-3	-	many	CASSPNTGPDTQYF	TGCGCCAGCAGCCCAAACACTGGTCCAGATACGCAGTATTTT
TRBV4-3	TRBJ2-3	-	few	CASSQHPAGSTDTQYF	TGCGCCAGCAGCCAGCACCCAGCGGGCAGCACAGATACGCAGTATTTT
TRBV4-1	TRBJ2-7	-	many	CASSQENTALSYEQYF	TGCGCCAGCAGCCAAGAAAACACAGCGCTGTCCTACGAGCAGTACTTC